The entry below describes one TCR beta chain. Its antigen is still unknown. Base quality data are lacking; no much larger clone is found one base away. V is shortened by 2 bases, J by 1 base, and the region joining them spans 14 bases. The germline V gene (reference sequence) supplies CDR1 GTSNPN and CDR2 SVGIG. The CDR3, from cysteine to phenylalanine, totals 15 residues. Only the CDR3 DNA stays, 45 bases, in frame from base 1. The data are from a study of CD8+CD57+ T cells in acquired aplastic anemia listed by TCRdb under 2018. General notes on the study: DNA extracted from sorted CD4+ and CD8+ cells had a mean of 3.2 ug, with a range of roughly 0.17 to 30 ug. For healthy donor samples, the average read count was about 9.8 million for CD4+ cells and approximately 11 million for CD8+ cells. What the work shows at the level of the full study, not this receptor alone: About 30 CD8+ CDR3 sequences were found in both patients and controls but appeared to be highly expressed in patients and within the immunodominant clones of the patients. CD8+ Simpson's diversity did not differ significantly between patients and healthy controls (P=0.060).

Genomic DNA was used as template for profiling of TCR beta VDJ combinations and CDR3 sequences. An Illumina HiSeq 2000 was used for TCR repertoire sequencing. As for the original processing: TRBV/TRBJ rearrangement plots, CDR3 size and DJ length profiles, and Simpson's diversity index were used to assess repertoires. The most abundant DNA sequence in the deep sequencing data was defined as the immunodominant clone. CDR3 amino acid sequences were screened for sharing across subjects and were compared with published repertoires and the VDJdb database. In TCRdb, the public reads were trimmed at Q25 with fastp and aligned with MiXCR, with productive beta chains retained. Here each entry gathers all rows of one CDR3 protein and keeps the most common genes and DNA. Clone size and V and J calls follow TCRdb, not the original study. In this sample the table shows approximately 380,000 distinct CDR3 sequences, approximately 70% of which occur a single time. The ten largest make up 3% to 4.5% of the sample.

In this study, sorted CD4+ and CD8+ T cells from the blood of healthy subjects and of severe aplastic anemia patients had their TCR repertoires deep-sequenced. Ficoll-Paque density gradient centrifugation was used to isolate peripheral blood mononuclear cells. Before DNA was extracted, CD4+ and CD8+ T cells were sorted using either FACS or magnetic beads. This TCR was sampled from a human donor in good health, serving as a control. The sequenced material came from sorted CD4+, CD8+, or CD8+CD57+ T cells (not recorded which) from PBMCs. The rearranged segments are TRBV30 and TRBJ1-1; perhaps TRBD1 is the D gene, with 6 bases matching. CDR3 region: CAWSTRDIWNTEAFF. The nucleotides read TGTGCCTGGAGTACTAGGGACATCTGGAACACTGAAGCTTTCTTT.